The sequence of this TCR beta chain was determined in a study of blood T cell repertoires in COVID-19. Ages ranged from roughly 18 to 100 years, with residence in under 25 US areas. The table came from immunoSEQ multiplex PCR; TCRdb's copy has only in-frame clones and leaves some out. The table includes a few hundred thousand clones, around 90% detected once. Per germline, CDR1 GTSNPN and CDR2 SVGIG (reference sequence). V lost 2 bases and J 4 bases, leaving 14 bases between the germline ends. CDR3 size: 14 residues. The TCR sequence derives from a woman aged 18-29 years who had recovered from COVID-19. This chain connects TRBV30 to TRBJ1-2; a weak D match, TRBD1 (5 bases). The source material was PBMCs or T cells enriched from blood (not recorded which). The CDR3 DNA reads TGTGCCTGGAGTAAGACAGTGGAGATCTATGGCTACACCTTC. It codes for CAWSKTVEIYGYTF.